These 24 T cell receptor beta chains came from one sample sequenced in a study of CD4 T cells in relation to SARS-CoV-2 and coronaviruses. Repertoires were generated with immunoSEQ multiplex PCR, while TCRdb's copy carries only in-frame clones and drops some. In the table there are some 15,000 clones, about 80% of which are singletons. The unexposed donors gave CD4+ T cells in about 2011-2019, prior to COVID-19. The cells were cultured for about ten days before CD4+ T cells were isolated. Antigen specificity for these receptors is unknown. Sequencing input: CD4+ T cells from PBMCs, cultured in vitro. The receptors were gathered from a human donor in good health.

The chain combines TRBV7-2 with TRBJ2-5; TRBD2 aligns across 14 bases. Germline loops: CDR1 SGHTA, CDR2 FQGNSA. With 4 bases clipped from V and 6 bases from J, the junction kept 7 bases outside the gene matches. This CDR3 has 16 residues. This chain's CDR3 is CASSSDGTSGRKTQYF. CDR3 in DNA: TGTGCCAGCAGCTCCGACGGGACTAGCGGGAGAAAGACCCAGTACTTC.

This clone was seen more than once but under ten times. The gene calls are TRBV27 and TRBJ1-1, with D maybe TRBD1 (6 bases). In germline, CDR1 is MNHEY, CDR2 SMNVEV (reference sequence). This CDR3 has 13 amino acids. The V end was cut by 4 bases, the J end by 7 bases, with 13 bases between. The DNA for the CDR3 is TGTGCCAGCAGTTGGGACACTAGAAGTGAAGCTTTCTTT. Protein: CASSWDTRSEAFF.

V is TRBV5-8 and J is TRBJ1-5; 7 positions agree with TRBD1. V lost 4 bases, J lost 2 bases, and 12 bases stayed unmatched. Per germline, CDR1 SGHTS and CDR2 YDEGEE. There are 17 residues in the CDR3. This CDR3 is CASSPTRDSMGNQPQHF. The CDR3 nucleotides read TGTGCCAGCAGCCCGACCCGGGACAGTATGGGCAATCAGCCCCAGCATTTT. The variable domain in full, completed from reference TRBV5-8 and TRBJ1-5, reads EAGVTQSPTHLIKTRGQQATLRCSPISGHTSVYWYQQALGLGLQFLLWYDEGEERNRGNFPPRFSGRQFPNYSSELNVNALELEDSALYLCASSPTRDSMGNQPQHFGDGTRLSIL.

The rearrangement uses TRBV28 and TRBJ2-2; 7 positions match TRBD1. V was clipped by 6 bases and J by 5 bases; unmatched bases: 9. Germline CDR1 and CDR2: MDHEN and SYDVKM. The CDR3 covers 15 residues. Written as DNA, the CDR3 is TGTGCCAGCAGACCACAGGGGCCGAGGACCGGGGAGCTGTTTTTT. It specifies CASRPQGPRTGELFF.

This clone has a single count. This rearrangement joins TRBV7-9 to TRBJ1-5, with no clear D. Germline CDR1 is SEHNR and CDR2 is FQNEAQ (reference sequence). Trimming cost V 5 bases and J 4 bases, with 9 bases left between them. This CDR3 has 13 residues. The CDR3 loop is CASSRTANQPQHF. The CDR3 DNA is TGTGCCAGCAGCCGGACTGCGAATCAGCCCCAGCATTTT. Full variable domain (missing parts from reference TRBV7-9 and TRBJ1-5): DTGVSQNPRHKITKRGQNVTFRCDPISEHNRLYWYRQTLGQGPEFLTYFQNEAQLEKSRLLSDRFSAERPKGSFSTLEIQRTEQGDSAMYLCASSRTANQPQHFGDGTRLSIL.

The chain recombines TRBV5-1 with TRBJ2-3; 12 bases are shared with TRBD2. V shed 4 bases and J 2 bases; nucleotides not matched to a gene: 5. The CDR3 contains 16 residues. Germline values: CDR1 SGHRS, CDR2 YFSETQ. CDR3 in amino acids: CASSAGLAGYTDTQYF. In DNA form, the CDR3 reads TGCGCCAGCAGCGCCGGACTAGCGGGATACACAGATACGCAGTATTTT.

This chain links TRBV2 with TRBJ1-1, with D uncertain. V was pared by 4 bases and J by 3 bases, with 15 bases between. There are 15 residues in the CDR3. CDR1 is SNHLY and CDR2 is FYNNEI in the germline V gene. The CDR3 reads CASSVIGVSDTEAFF. The CDR3 DNA reads TGTGCCAGCAGTGTTATCGGGGTTTCGGACACTGAAGCTTTCTTT.

The chain combines TRBV30 with TRBJ2-7; 7 bases align to TRBD2. Germline lookup yields CDR1 GTSNPN and CDR2 SVGIG (reference sequence). CDR3 length equals 12 residues. The CDR3 region has the DNA TGTGCTTGGGGGGGGGAAACCTACGAGCAGTACTTC. It translates to CAWGGETYEQYF.

This chain joins TRBV19 and TRBJ1-6, with 8 bases lining up with TRBD1. This CDR3 spans 15 amino acids. Trimming cost V 5 bases and J 10 bases; bases outside gene matches: 10. Germline V gene sequence: CDR1 LNHDA, CDR2 SQIVND (reference sequence). DNA of the CDR3: TGTGCCAGTAGTCCCGCGAGACAGGGGCTCTCACCCCTCCACTTT. Translating it yields CASSPARQGLSPLHF.

The V gene is TRBV28, the J gene TRBJ2-3; maybe TRBD2 (5 bases). The CDR3 length is 18 residues. Germline values: CDR1 MDHEN, CDR2 SYDVKM. V dropped 3 bases and J dropped 2 bases, with 21 bases sitting between them. CDR3 sequence reads: CASSFLDWGEGITDTQYF. The CDR3 DNA sequence: TGTGCCAGCAGTTTCCTTGATTGGGGAGAAGGGATCACAGATACGCAGTATTTT.

The gene calls are TRBV29-1 and TRBJ2-1; D uncertain. V was trimmed by 7 bases and J by 0 bases, leaving 13 bases between them. Per the germline V gene, CDR1 is SQVTM and CDR2 is ANQGSEA. The CDR3 has 14 amino acids. CDR3 DNA: TGCAGCGCTGCGCTACCCGTCTCCTACAATGAGCAGTTCTTC. This translates into CSAALPVSYNEQFF.

The rearrangement uses TRBV5-4 and TRBJ1-2; D gene ambiguous. V dropped 8 bases and J dropped 4 bases, with 18 bases sitting between them. The CDR3 has 14 amino acids. Germline lookup yields CDR1 SGHNT and CDR2 YYREEE (reference sequence). The CDR3 DNA reads as TGTGCCAGTACCCTTGTAGGTACGGGCTATGGCTACACCTTC. Amino acid sequence: CASTLVGTGYGYTF.

The chain is built from TRBV30 and TRBJ2-2; 9 bases line up with TRBD2. There are 16 residues in the CDR3. CDR1 is GTSNPN, CDR2 SVGIG, per germline (reference sequence). V lost 3 bases to trimming and J lost 6 bases; unmatched junction nucleotides: 11. This CDR3 is CAWSVLGREGPGELFF. In DNA form, the CDR3 reads TGTGCCTGGAGCGTTCTGGGGCGGGAGGGTCCCGGGGAGCTGTTTTTT. Variable domain in full (rest from reference TRBV30 and TRBJ2-2): SQTIHQWPATLVQPVGSPLSLECTVEGTSNPNLYWYRQAAGRGLQLLFYSVGIGQISSEVPQNLSASRPQDRQFILSSKKLLLSDSGFYLCAWSVLGREGPGELFFGEGSRLTVL.

This CDR3 reads CASSRRLAREVYEQYF. DNA of the CDR3: TGTGCCAGCAGTAGAAGACTAGCCCGGGAGGTCTACGAGCAGTACTTC. V usage is TRBV27 and J usage is TRBJ2-7; the match to TRBD2 covers 7 bases. Trimming cost V 5 bases and J 3 bases; bases outside gene matches: 13. The V gene's germline CDR1 is MNHEY and CDR2 SMNVEV (reference sequence). The CDR3 has 16 amino acids.

This chain joins TRBV18 and TRBJ2-3; 12 nucleotides line up with TRBD1. The junction had 9 bases not matched to a gene; V was cut back by 5 bases and J by 3 bases. Germline values: CDR1 KGHSH, CDR2 LQKENI. The CDR3 consists of 17 residues. CDR3: CASSAGTGGRKTDTQYF. As DNA, the CDR3 is TGTGCCAGCTCAGCCGGGACAGGGGGCCGGAAAACAGATACGCAGTATTTT.

The genes are TRBV10-2 and TRBJ2-3; 7 bases align to TRBD2. The length of the CDR3 is 13 residues. The germline V gene has CDR1 WSHSY and CDR2 SAAADI. V lost 7 bases, J lost 4 bases, and 5 bases stayed unmatched. The CDR3 nucleotides read TGCGCCAGCACCGAGGGAGGGTCAGATACGCAGTATTTT. It translates to CASTEGGSDTQYF.

This chain joins TRBV25-1 and TRBJ2-3, with TRBD2 as a possible D gene (6 bases). Trimming took 3 bases from V and 4 from J, leaving 14 bases between them. CDR1 and CDR2 from the germline V gene are MGHDK and SYGVNS. This CDR3 has 15 amino acids. As DNA, the CDR3 is TGTGCCAGCAGTGAGTGGCGGACTACTTCAGATACGCAGTATTTT. As protein: CASSEWRTTSDTQYF.

The J gene is TRBJ2-3, the V gene TRBV5-4; D is possibly TRBD1 (5 bases). V gave up 7 bases and J gave up 6 bases, with 12 bases separating them. CDR3 length: 12 residues. Germline values: CDR1 SGHNT, CDR2 YYREEE (reference sequence). The CDR3 loop reads CASSSRVDTQYF. The CDR3 DNA reads as TGTGCCAGCTCCTCCAGGGTGGATACGCAGTATTTT.

The rearrangement links TRBV15 to TRBJ2-3; possibly TRBD1 or TRBD2 for D (5 bases each). V gave up 5 bases and J gave up 5 bases, with 20 bases separating them. CDR1 LNHNV and CDR2 YYDKDF come from the germline V gene (reference sequence). The CDR3 has 16 residues. CDR3 bases: TGTGCCACCAGCGCCGGGACCTCGGTTGCGGGAGATACGCAGTATTTT. Its protein product is CATSAGTSVAGDTQYF.

The V call is TRBV5-1, the J call TRBJ1-2, with TRBD1 matching 8 bases. Germline V gene sequence: CDR1 SGHRS, CDR2 YFSETQ. J was trimmed by 0 bases and V by 0 bases; bases with no gene match: 1. The CDR3 covers 15 residues. This CDR3 is CASSLGTGTNYGYTF. CDR3 sequence (DNA): TGCGCCAGCAGCTTGGGGACAGGGACTAACTATGGCTACACCTTC.

This chain links TRBV18 with TRBJ2-7, with TRBD2 matching 11 bases. Losses at the gene ends were 4 bases for V and 2 bases for J; bases not matched to a gene: 4. The CDR3 contains 15 residues. CDR1 is KGHSH, CDR2 LQKENI, per germline. In DNA form, the CDR3 reads TGTGCCAGCTCACTGGGACTAGCGGACACCTACGAGCAGTACTTC. Its protein is CASSLGLADTYEQYF.

The chain carries TRBV24-1 and TRBJ2-5; 9 bases agree with TRBD1. The CDR3 length is 15 residues. Germline V CDR1 and CDR2: KGHDR, SFDVKD. The ends lost 3 bases at V and 5 bases at J; junction bases unmatched: 6. CDR3 nucleotides: TGTGCCACCAGTGATATCGGGACAGGGAGGGAGACCCAGTACTTC. It specifies CATSDIGTGRETQYF.

The chain links TRBV19 to TRBJ2-5; D may be TRBD1 (5 bases). The V end was cut by 5 bases, the J end by 4 bases, with 11 bases between. This CDR3 is built from 13 residues. Germline assignment: CDR1 LNHDA and CDR2 SQIVND (reference sequence). In DNA, the CDR3 is TGTGCCAGTAGTGTCCAGGGTCGAGAGACCCAGTACTTC. Its translation is CASSVQGRETQYF.

The chain employs TRBV28 and TRBJ2-2; D may be TRBD1 (6 bases). The germline gives CDR1 MDHEN, CDR2 SYDVKM. V was trimmed by 6 bases and J by 6 bases, leaving 20 bases between them. The CDR3 totals 16 residues. The CDR3 coding sequence is TGTGCCAGCAGGTCCGGGACAATGAACTTGGCCGGGGAGCTGTTTTTT. Its translation: CASRSGTMNLAGELFF.